One and the same sample provided the 17 T cell receptor beta chains below, sequenced in a study. TCRdb ran MiXCR on the 5' RACE reads and lists one entry per CDR3 protein. The table records tens of thousands of distinct CDR3 sequences, about 28% of them present only once. Sequencing used naive CD4+ T cells sorted from blood. The subset here: naive CD4+ T cells, CD4+CD45RA+CD25-. The receptor set was obtained from a female donor with breast cancer.

This clonotype was counted many times. The chain couples TRBV4-2 to TRBJ1-1; TRBD1 is a possible D gene (6 bases). The germline V and J ends were trimmed by 2 bases and 1 base, with 17 bases remaining between them. Germline CDR1 is LGHNA and CDR2 is YNFKEQ. This CDR3 is built from 17 residues. The CDR3 sequence: CASSQPGATGGNTEAFF. The CDR3 coding sequence is TGTGCCAGCAGCCAACCGGGGGCTACTGGAGGGAACACTGAAGCTTTCTTT.

The sample holds a few counts of this clonotype. This chain links TRBV20-1 with TRBJ2-3; a possible D gene is TRBD2 (6 bases). Per the germline V gene, CDR1 is DFQATT and CDR2 is SNEGSKA (reference sequence). The CDR3 totals 14 residues. V lost 7 bases to trimming and J lost 1 base, with 15 bases between them. CDR3 DNA sequence: TGCAGTGTGGCGGGCGGGACCCGCACAGATACGCAGTATTTT. Protein sequence: CSVAGGTRTDTQYF.

This clonotype has more than one count but fewer than ten. The chain couples TRBV6-6 to TRBJ2-1; D is unresolved. V lost 5 bases and J 1 base, leaving 9 bases between the germline ends. Germline assignment: CDR1 MNHNY and CDR2 SVGAGI (reference sequence). The CDR3 extends over 14 amino acids. CDR3 loop: CASSPGWSYNEQFF. The CDR3 DNA follows: TGTGCCAGCAGTCCTGGGTGGTCCTACAATGAGCAGTTCTTC.

The table lists this clonotype with a few counts. This chain joins TRBV4-3 and TRBJ1-1; D gene ambiguous. Trimming shortened V by 0 bases and J by 3 bases, and 11 bases separated the two germline ends. Germline V lookup: CDR1 LGHNA, CDR2 YSLEER. This CDR3 is built from 15 residues. CDR3 residues: CASSQDQWEYTEAFF. The CDR3 nucleotides read TGCGCCAGCAGCCAAGATCAATGGGAGTACACTGAAGCTTTCTTT.

This clonotype has more than one count but fewer than ten. The chain couples TRBV7-6 to TRBJ1-2; 8 bases align to TRBD1. The CDR3 totals 16 residues. CDR1 is SGHVS and CDR2 is FNYEAQ in the germline V gene. The trim removed 5 bases at V and 7 bases at J, leaving 15 bases unmatched. CDR3 nucleotides: TGTGCCAGCAGCCTGACCTACCCAGGGGGCGCGGGTGGCTACACCTTC. Encoded protein: CASSLTYPGGAGGYTF.

The V and J genes are TRBV5-1 and TRBJ2-7; maybe TRBD1 (6 bases). Germline V gene data show CDR1 as SGHRS and CDR2 as YFSETQ. The CDR3 contains 14 residues. The germline V and J ends were trimmed by 3 bases and 5 bases, with 15 bases remaining between them. The CDR3 DNA reads TGCGCCAGCAGCTACCTTACAGGGTTCAACGAGCAGTACTTC. It encodes CASSYLTGFNEQYF.

This clonotype was found a few times. The rearrangement uses TRBV4-1 and TRBJ2-1; maybe TRBD2 (5 bases). The length of the CDR3 is 14 residues. Germline assignment: CDR1 MGHRA and CDR2 YSYEKL. Between the trimmed V and J ends, which lost 0 bases and 16 bases, there was a span of 19 bases. DNA of the CDR3: TGCGCCAGCAGCCAAGATCGTGGGAGCCCTCCGTCATTCTTC. Protein: CASSQDRGSPPSFF.

This clonotype was counted a few times. The gene calls are TRBV6-6 and TRBJ2-2; the match to TRBD1 covers 8 bases. V lost 6 bases to trimming and J lost 3 bases; unmatched junction nucleotides: 6. The CDR3 covers 15 residues. Per germline, CDR1 MNHNY and CDR2 SVGAGI (reference sequence). The CDR3 sequence is CASRHKTGDTGELFF. Here the CDR3 DNA reads TGTGCCAGCAGACACAAGACAGGGGACACCGGGGAGCTGTTTTTT.

The rearrangement uses TRBV7-6 and TRBJ1-6; D uncertain. Per the germline V gene, CDR1 is SGHVS and CDR2 is FNYEAQ. The V and J ends lost 0 bases and 10 bases respectively, with 10 bases between them. This CDR3 has 14 amino acids. The DNA of the CDR3 is TGTGCCAGCAGCTTAGCGACGGGCTGGTCACCCCTCCACTTT. It yields the protein CASSLATGWSPLHF.

Regarding this clonotype: A much larger clone differs from this one at a single base, so this may be a read error. This chain uses TRBV20-1 with TRBJ1-5; 9 bases are a match to TRBD1. The CDR3 contains 14 residues. The germline V gene encodes CDR1 DFQATT and CDR2 SNEGSKA (reference sequence). CDR3 nucleotides: TGCGGTGCAGAAGGGACAGGGATCAATCAGCCCCAGCATTTT. It yields the protein CGAEGTGINQPQHF.

The V and J genes are TRBV5-1 and TRBJ2-1, with 7 positions matching TRBD2. Germline assignment: CDR1 SGHRS and CDR2 YFSETQ. This CDR3 has 16 residues. Trimming removed 5 bases from V and 6 bases from J; junction bases left unmatched: 14. The CDR3 DNA reads as TGCGCCAGCAGACTTCTAGCGGCTCTACCCATCAATGAGCAGTTCTTC. Translating it yields CASRLLAALPINEQFF.

This clonotype turned up a few times. The rearrangement uses TRBV5-1 and TRBJ1-2; TRBD1 matches at 7 bases. CDR1 is SGHRS, CDR2 YFSETQ, per germline. The CDR3 has 15 amino acids. V lost 4 bases to trimming and J lost 4 bases; unmatched junction nucleotides: 10. This CDR3 reads CASSPRQGSIYGYTF. DNA for the CDR3: TGCGCCAGCAGCCCAAGACAGGGTTCGATCTATGGCTACACCTTC.

V usage is TRBV7-9 and J usage is TRBJ1-3; maybe TRBD1 (5 bases). The CDR3 contains 16 residues. Trimming took 0 bases from V and 3 from J, leaving 12 bases between them. Germline CDR1 and CDR2: SEHNR and FQNEAQ (reference sequence). The CDR3 reads CASSLAGQGYGNTIYF. CDR3 nucleotides: TGTGCCAGCAGCTTAGCTGGGCAGGGCTATGGAAACACCATATATTTT.

This clonotype was observed a few times. The rearrangement links TRBV5-1 to TRBJ2-7; 8 bases are a match to TRBD1. V shed 4 bases and J 2 bases; nucleotides not matched to a gene: 2. The CDR3 sequence is 13 residues long. The germline V gene has CDR1 SGHRS and CDR2 YFSETQ. CDR3 loop: CASSADRAYEQYF. The CDR3 DNA reads as TGCGCCAGCAGCGCGGACAGGGCCTACGAGCAGTACTTC.

This clonotype was seen only a few times. CDR3: CAISGAGGPVEQFF. In DNA, the CDR3 is TGTGCCATCAGTGGAGCGGGAGGGCCGGTTGAGCAGTTCTTC. The rearrangement joins TRBV10-3 to TRBJ2-1; 10 nucleotides align to TRBD2. The V segment lost 4 bases and the J segment 9 bases; nucleotides outside the gene matches: 6. The CDR3 consists of 14 residues. CDR1 is ENHRY, CDR2 SYGVKD, per germline.

This clonotype was seen a few times. This rearrangement joins TRBV5-1 to TRBJ1-1, with TRBD1 as a possible D gene (5 bases). Germline CDR1 SGHRS, CDR2 YFSETQ. This CDR3 has 15 amino acids. Trimming removed 4 bases at V and 1 base at J, with 14 bases between. DNA of the CDR3: TGCGCCAGCAGCGCCGCCTTGGGGGGGAACACTGAAGCTTTCTTT. It yields the protein CASSAALGGNTEAFF.

CDR3 amino acids: CASRPLSGGSYEQYF. In nucleotides, the CDR3 is TGTGCCAGCAGACCACTAAGCGGTGGCTCCTACGAGCAGTACTTC. The chain links TRBV6-6 to TRBJ2-7; D perhaps matches TRBD2 (5 bases). Germline CDR1 is MNHNY and CDR2 is SVGAGI (reference sequence). The CDR3 consists of 15 residues. Deletions cut 6 bases from V and 0 bases from J, with 15 bases between.